Listed below are T cell receptor beta chains from one sample, sequenced in a study of T cells in Graves' hyperthyroidism and ophthalmopathy. TCRdb re-called the multiplex PCR reads with MiXCR, one entry per CDR3 protein. The sample carries hundreds of thousands of distinct CDR3 sequences, about 20% recorded once. The material sequenced was blood. The receptor set was obtained from a man aged 35 to 55 with Graves' ophthalmopathy. Each CDR3 is given with its conserved first and last residue.

TRBJ2-3,TRBV7-2,CASRVESGRGTDTQYF
TRBJ2-1,TRBV12-3/TRBV12-4,CASSSRREGSYNEQFF
TRBJ2-3,TRBV5-6,CASRTSGTDTQYF
TRBJ1-1,TRBV24-1,CATRDKRNTEAFF
TRBJ1-2,TRBV7-9,CASSLVSYGYTF
TRBJ1-1,TRBV6-4,CASSDGVLMNTEAFF
TRBJ2-5,TRBV12-3/TRBV12-4,CASRGDTYQETQYF
TRBJ1-2,TRBV7-9,CASSLGPAHGYTF
TRBJ1-1,TRBV3-1,CASSQGNRRGEAFF
TRBJ1-1,TRBV9,CASSATESYTEAFF
TRBJ2-1,TRBV5-1,CASSTGPRTSGRGEQFF
TRBJ1-4,TRBV12-3/TRBV12-4,CASSDRGAAHEKLFF
TRBJ2-7,TRBV30,CAWRLTGGLSYEQYF
TRBJ2-3,TRBV20-1,CSASAPDTQYF
TRBJ2-3,TRBV12-3/TRBV12-4,CASSFLAASTDTQYF
TRBJ2-5,TRBV6-1,CASSVSGRAQETQYF
TRBJ2-1,TRBV7-2,CASSLIGGGTYNEQFF
TRBJ2-5,TRBV5-1,CASSLGTSGAQETQYF
TRBJ2-7,TRBV6-2/TRBV6-3,CASTDDYGYEQYF
TRBJ1-5,TRBV5-5,CASSYQGTRNQPQHF
TRBJ2-2,TRBV5-1,CASSMGSGELFF
TRBJ2-5,TRBV20-1,CSARPPPGASGGGRQETQYF
TRBJ2-5,TRBV3-1,CASSQSRSRYF
TRBJ2-7,TRBV7-2,CASSLNKRWEQYF
TRBJ2-1,TRBV29-1,CSVNPLGTGNEQFF
TRBJ1-2,TRBV12-3/TRBV12-4,CASSLRGWGEGYTF
TRBJ2-3,TRBV6-2/TRBV6-3,CASSHLSTSGTDTQYF
TRBJ1-4,TRBV7-6,CASSPGTGASEKLFF
TRBJ2-3,TRBV3-1,CASSPIGQGATDTQYF
TRBJ1-4,TRBV7-9,CASSSRFREKLFF
TRBJ2-3,TRBV7-3,CASSPHRGTDTQYF
TRBJ2-2,TRBV3-1,CASSQGWTGELFF
TRBJ2-7,TRBV29-1,CSVVLRTANYEQYF
TRBJ1-3,TRBV19,CASSIESGDGGNTIYF
TRBJ1-5,TRBV20-1,CSARDEGQGGQPQHF
TRBJ2-1,TRBV12-3/TRBV12-4,CASSPPLAVFLSEQFF
TRBJ2-3,TRBV27,CASSFAPSDTQYF
TRBJ2-1,TRBV28,CASVSGGEQFF
TRBJ1-5,TRBV19,CASATDRAQPQHF
TRBJ1-1,TRBV11-1,CASSRGGRTEAFF
TRBJ2-1,TRBV7-2,CASSKSGTSYNEQFF
TRBJ2-5,TRBV13,CASSLSSEKIAETQYF
TRBJ2-5,TRBV18,CASSPPNGQETQYF